Below are 25 T cell receptor beta chains sequenced from a single sample in a study of read filtering for tumor transcriptome and immune sequencing. The library was built from roughly 400 ng RNA with molecular barcoded adaptors for alpha/delta and beta/gamma chains. TCRdb independently ran MiXCR on the reads; one entry per CDR3 protein. The table records approximately 65,000 distinct CDR3 sequences, around 13% of them present only once. Sequenced sample: a population of CD138-negative cells sorted from bone marrow. These receptors all come from a donor over 35 with multiple myeloma.

This clonotype was detected many times. The rearrangement links TRBV7-3 to TRBJ2-1; D possibly matches TRBD1 or TRBD2 (5 bases each). CDR3 size: 12 residues. The germline V gene has CDR1 SGHTA and CDR2 FQGTGA. V lost 3 bases to trimming and J lost 9 bases, with 9 bases between them. CDR3 bases: TGTGCCAGCAGCTTGTCGGGGACTGAGCAGTTCTTC. Translated, it gives CASSLSGTEQFF.

The CDR3 DNA is TGCAGCGTTGACAGGGGTTTAGAGACCCAGTACTTC. It translates to CSVDRGLETQYF. V gene TRBV29-1 combines with J gene TRBJ2-5, with D perhaps TRBD1 (6 bases). The CDR3 spans 12 residues. From germline, CDR1 is SQVTM and CDR2 ANQGSEA. V dropped 3 bases and J dropped 4 bases, with 9 bases sitting between them.

The chain combines TRBV6-2 or TRBV6-3 with TRBJ2-7; 8 nucleotides agree with TRBD2. The ends lost 6 bases at V and 0 bases at J; junction bases unmatched: 7. The CDR3 loop spans 15 amino acids. The germline V gene has CDR1 MNHEY and CDR2 SVGEGT. The CDR3 is CASSYGSGASYEQYF. CDR3 DNA sequence: TGTGCCAGCAGCTACGGTAGCGGGGCCTCCTACGAGCAGTACTTC.

This clonotype occurred many times. The chain combines TRBV20-1 with TRBJ2-7; 9 bases are shared with TRBD2. Germline V CDR1 and CDR2: DFQATT, SNEGSKA (reference sequence). The CDR3 is 14 amino acids. With V trimmed by 6 bases and J by 0 bases, 6 bases remained unmatched. Here the CDR3 DNA reads TGCAGTGCCGAGACTAGCGGAAGCTCCTACGAGCAGTACTTC. This translates into CSAETSGSSYEQYF.

This clonotype came up many times. The chain uses TRBV3-1 and TRBJ2-3; TRBD2 matches at 9 bases. From germline, CDR1 is LGHDT and CDR2 YNNKEL (reference sequence). With V trimmed by 4 bases and J by 6 bases, 5 bases remained unmatched. This CDR3 has 14 amino acids. CDR3 loop: CASSPTSGVDTQYF. Here the CDR3 DNA reads TGTGCCAGCAGCCCGACTAGCGGAGTGGATACGCAGTATTTT.

Ten or more counts support this clonotype. The chain couples TRBV12-5 to TRBJ2-1; weak D call: TRBD1 (6 bases). The CDR3 consists of 17 residues. The V end was cut by 5 bases, the J end by 0 bases, with 17 bases between. Germline values: CDR1 LGHNT, CDR2 FRNRAP. Here the CDR3 reads CASGAGAGTRSYNEQFF. CDR3 coding DNA: TGTGCTAGTGGTGCAGGGGCCGGGACCCGCTCCTACAATGAGCAGTTCTTC.

This clonotype was picked up many times. V gene TRBV19 combines with J gene TRBJ1-5, with a weak D call TRBD1 (5 bases). This CDR3 is built from 17 residues. CDR1 and CDR2 (germline): LNHDA, SQIVND (reference sequence). Trimming stripped 3 bases from V and 0 bases from J, with 15 bases between. CDR3 bases: TGTGCCAGTAGTATGGTCAGGGTAGGGAGTAGCAATCAGCCCCAGCATTTT. Translation: CASSMVRVGSSNQPQHF.

This clonotype was detected many times. In DNA, the CDR3 is TGTGCCAGCAGCTCCGGCGGGACTAATGAGCAGTTCTTC. This translates into CASSSGGTNEQFF. The gene calls are TRBV7-3 and TRBJ2-1; D may be TRBD2 (6 bases). Germline CDR1 SGHTA, CDR2 FQGTGA. The CDR3 is made up of 13 amino acids. The V end was cut by 4 bases, the J end by 7 bases, with 11 bases between.

This clonotype was found many times. This sequence joins TRBV7-3 and TRBJ2-2; D is possibly TRBD2 (6 bases). This CDR3 is built from 12 residues. Per germline, CDR1 SGHTA and CDR2 FQGTGA. V dropped 6 bases and J dropped 9 bases, with 11 bases sitting between them. CDR3 nucleotides: TGTGCCAGCAGTCCCGGGAGCCGGGAGCTGTTTTTT. Amino acid sequence: CASSPGSRELFF.

This clonotype was observed many times. The J gene is TRBJ2-1, the V gene TRBV20-1; a possible D gene is TRBD2 (5 bases). CDR1 and CDR2 (germline): DFQATT, SNEGSKA (reference sequence). The CDR3 runs 13 residues. Between the trimmed V and J ends, which lost 7 bases and 4 bases, there was a span of 14 bases. CDR3 DNA: TGCAGTGGGAGGCAGGCGCCATACAATGAGCAGTTCTTC. This sequence encodes CSGRQAPYNEQFF.

This clonotype has a handful of counts. The rearrangement joins TRBV11-3 to TRBJ1-1; the match to TRBD1 covers 7 bases. J was trimmed by 11 bases and V by 2 bases; bases with no gene match: 5. Germline V gives CDR1 SGHNT, CDR2 YENEEA. This CDR3 is 12 amino acids long. This CDR3 reads CASSLYTGVAFF. DNA of the CDR3: TGTGCCAGCAGCTTATACACAGGGGTTGCTTTCTTT.

At least ten counts were recorded for this clonotype. This chain links TRBV7-6 with TRBJ2-3; TRBD1 aligns across 11 bases. The CDR3 is made up of 14 amino acids. V was clipped by 5 bases and J by 4 bases; unmatched bases: 2. CDR1 SGHVS and CDR2 FNYEAQ come from the germline V gene. The CDR3 DNA reads as TGTGCCAGCAGCCCGGGACAGGGGGCAGATACGCAGTATTTT. Translated: CASSPGQGADTQYF.

This clonotype has at least ten counts. This chain links TRBV29-1 with TRBJ2-7; 10 nucleotides line up with TRBD1. This CDR3 spans 15 amino acids. Trimming cost V 6 bases and J 5 bases; bases outside gene matches: 13. The germline V gene has CDR1 SQVTM and CDR2 ANQGSEA. CDR3 coding DNA: TGCAGCGTCGACCTGGGGGACAGGGGAACCAACGAGCAGTACTTC. Protein: CSVDLGDRGTNEQYF.

The chain is built from TRBV11-2 and TRBJ1-2, with 9 bases matching TRBD1. The CDR3 is 15 amino acids. CDR1 and CDR2 from the germline V gene are SGHAT and FQNNGV. The J segment lost 4 bases and the V segment lost 5 bases, leaving 8 bases of the junction unmatched. CDR3 in DNA: TGTGCCAGCAGCCGCACAGGGGGCGGAGGCTATGGCTACACCTTC. Translation gives CASSRTGGGGYGYTF.

This clonotype has at least ten counts. The chain uses TRBV29-1 and TRBJ2-1; the D call may be TRBD1 or TRBD2 (5 bases each). The V and J ends lost 1 base and 0 bases respectively, with 7 bases between them. Germline V CDR1 and CDR2: SQVTM, ANQGSEA. This CDR3 is built from 14 residues. CDR3 nucleotides: TGCAGCGTTGAAGGGGGGAGCTCCTACAATGAGCAGTTCTTC. Protein product: CSVEGGSSYNEQFF.

This clonotype has a count of ten or more. CDR3 sequence: CASMLANTEAFF. In nucleotides, the CDR3 is TGTGCCAGCATGCTGGCCAACACTGAAGCTTTCTTT. The chain uses TRBV25-1 and TRBJ1-1; D gene ambiguous. Per germline, CDR1 MGHDK and CDR2 SYGVNS. This CDR3 has 12 residues. V gave up 7 bases and J gave up 2 bases, with 8 bases separating them.

Many counts were recorded for this clonotype. The V gene is TRBV7-2, the J gene TRBJ2-2; D is perhaps TRBD1 (6 bases). Trimming shortened V by 5 bases and J by 5 bases, and 9 bases separated the two germline ends. The CDR3 length is 13 residues. CDR1 is SGHTA and CDR2 is FQGNSA in the germline V gene. The DNA for the CDR3 is TGTGCCAGCAGCCCCAGGGGAACCGGGGAGCTGTTTTTT. Protein sequence: CASSPRGTGELFF.

The chain combines TRBV20-1 with TRBJ2-1, with a possible D match to TRBD2 (6 bases). V lost 3 bases and J 4 bases, leaving 16 bases between the germline ends. The CDR3 is 15 amino acids. Germline CDR1 is DFQATT and CDR2 is SNEGSKA (reference sequence). CDR3 loop: CSASGAGSFYNEQFF. The CDR3, as DNA: TGCAGTGCTAGTGGGGCGGGATCCTTTTACAATGAGCAGTTCTTC.

V is TRBV7-9 and J is TRBJ1-4, with D perhaps matching TRBD1 (6 bases). The CDR3 is 15 amino acids. CDR1 is SEHNR and CDR2 is FQNEAQ in the germline V gene (reference sequence). Trimming left V 2 bases short and J 7 bases short, with 14 bases between. CDR3 nucleotides: TGTGCCAGCAGCTTATCGGGGGCATCGGGTGAAAAACTGTTTTTT. It specifies CASSLSGASGEKLFF.

This clonotype has at least ten counts. The chain links TRBV29-1 to TRBJ2-5; D gene uncertain. The CDR3 length is 12 residues. V lost 8 bases, J lost 4 bases, and 14 bases lay in between. Germline V gene data show CDR1 as SQVTM and CDR2 as ANQGSEA. The CDR3 nucleotides read TGCAGCTCTAGGGTGTTCGGAGAGACCCAGTACTTC. Protein: CSSRVFGETQYF. The whole variable domain, filled in from reference TRBV29-1 and TRBJ2-5, reads SAVISQKPSRDICQRGTSLTIQCQVDSQVTMMFWYRQQPGQSLTLIATANQGSEATYESGFVIDKFPISRPNLTFSTLTVSNMSPEDSSIYLCSSRVFGETQYFGPGTRLLVL.

This clonotype was recorded many times. A read error may produce the germline difference seen at one junction end. This chain links TRBV4-2 with TRBJ1-1; 7 nucleotides agree with TRBD1. Germline lookup yields CDR1 LGHNA and CDR2 YNFKEQ. The CDR3 is 16 amino acids. CDR3 protein: CASSQDLTTGQSLPLF. In DNA form, the CDR3 reads TGTGCCAGCAGCCAAGATCTGACTACGGGACAGAGCCTCCCCCTCTTT.

The table lists this clonotype with a few counts. The chain carries TRBV19 and TRBJ2-1, with a weak D call TRBD2 (5 bases). Trimming pared 2 bases from V and 3 bases from J, leaving 11 bases between. Per germline, CDR1 LNHDA and CDR2 SQIVND (reference sequence). CDR3 length equals 15 residues. The CDR3 protein is CASSITGLHYNEQFF. The DNA for the CDR3 is TGTGCCAGTAGTATAACCGGACTTCACTACAATGAGCAGTTCTTC. Based on the CDR3 plus reference TRBV19 and TRBJ2-1, the full variable domain is DGGITQSPKYLFRKEGQNVTLSCEQNLNHDAMYWYRQDPGQGLRLIYYSQIVNDFQKGDIAEGYSVSREKKESFPLTVTSAQKNPTAFYLCASSITGLHYNEQFFGPGTRLTVL.

This clonotype was observed at least ten times. This chain uses TRBV10-3 with TRBJ2-7, with a weak D call TRBD1 (6 bases). CDR1 is ENHRY and CDR2 is SYGVKD in the germline V gene. With 3 bases removed from V and 0 bases from J, the gap between germline ends came to 12 bases. There are 15 residues in the CDR3. CDR3 nucleotide sequence: TGTGCCATCAGTGAAGTAGGGGGTATCTCCTACGAGCAGTACTTC. This translates into CAISEVGGISYEQYF.

The table lists this clonotype with many counts. The gene calls are TRBV18 and TRBJ1-5; D unresolved. The CDR3 has 15 amino acids. V was clipped by 6 bases and J by 0 bases, with 12 bases between them. The germline V gene encodes CDR1 KGHSH and CDR2 LQKENI. DNA of the CDR3: TGTGCCAGCTCGCCTGAGAGGCTTAGCAATCAGCCCCAGCATTTT. Protein sequence: CASSPERLSNQPQHF.

At least ten counts were recorded for this clonotype. DNA of the CDR3: TGCGCCAGCAGCCAGCAGTCGGTGAACACTGAAGCTTTCTTT. Encoded protein: CASSQQSVNTEAFF. The chain uses TRBV5-1 and TRBJ1-1, with no clear D. In germline, CDR1 is SGHRS, CDR2 YFSETQ. Between the trimmed V and J ends, which lost 4 bases and 0 bases, there was a span of 10 bases. This CDR3 is built from 14 residues.